This TCR beta chain comes out of a study of T cell changes during pregnancy in multiple sclerosis. The germline gives CDR1 MGHDK, CDR2 SYGVNS. V lost 11 bases and J lost 5, with 21 bases in between. CDR3 length: 14 amino acids. Sequencing used immunoSEQ multiplex PCR; TCRdb keeps in-frame clones, though not all of them. The sample lists around 33,000 clones, about nine tenths occurring once. This material consisted of peripheral blood, taken in the third trimester of pregnancy. The source is a female donor in good health, enrolled as a control in a pregnancy study. The chain recombines TRBV25-1 with TRBJ1-1, with D perhaps matching TRBD1 (6 bases). The CDR3 DNA reads as TGTGCCGGCGGCAGGGGCTGCCGAGGGACTGAAGCTTTCTTT. Amino acid sequence: CAGGRGCRGTEAFF.